Below, 27 T cell receptor beta chains from the same sample are listed, as sequenced in a study of blood T cell repertoires in COVID-19. Using immunoSEQ multiplex PCR, the repertoire was profiled, and TCRdb retains in-frame clones only, with some absent. The table lists 300,000 or so clones, 80% to 90% of them singletons. The sample was peripheral blood. These receptors were collected from a woman aged 45 to 65 with acute or convalescent COVID-19.

V usage is TRBV29-1 and J usage is TRBJ1-2, with 7 bases matching TRBD1. Trimming cost V 4 bases and J 5 bases; bases outside gene matches: 1. The CDR3 is made up of 11 amino acids. CDR1 and CDR2 from the germline V gene are SQVTM and ANQGSEA. CDR3 coding DNA: TGCAGCGTTGTGACAGGGTATGGCTACACCTTC. This codes for CSVVTGYGYTF.

This clone showed up just once. Here the CDR3 reads CASRRTSGGAQEQYV. The DNA of the CDR3 is TGTGCCAGCAGGCGGACTAGCGGGGGGGCGCAGGAGCAGTACGTC. The chain is built from TRBV6-6 and TRBJ2-7; 15 bases map to TRBD2. The V segment lost 6 bases and the J segment 7 bases; nucleotides outside the gene matches: 7. The germline gives CDR1 MNHNY, CDR2 SVGAGI (reference sequence). The CDR3 contains 15 residues.

The chain combines TRBV19 with TRBJ2-1, with 8 bases that match TRBD2. Trimming at V came to 3 bases and at J to 10 bases, leaving 14 bases not matched to a gene. Germline CDR1 and CDR2: LNHDA and SQIVND (reference sequence). The CDR3 sequence is 16 residues long. CDR3 residues: CASSIYRGGPNIEQFF. CDR3 DNA: TGTGCCAGTAGTATCTATCGGGGGGGGCCCAATATAGAGCAGTTCTTC.

In its sample, this clone was seen once. The V call is TRBV5-5, the J call TRBJ1-1; TRBD1 aligns across 7 bases. Germline CDR1 and CDR2: SGHKS and YYEKEE (reference sequence). Trimming removed 3 bases from V and 5 bases from J; junction bases left unmatched: 10. The length of the CDR3 is 15 residues. The CDR3 sequence is CASSSLPHRGTEAFF. The CDR3 DNA is TGTGCCAGCAGCTCCCTACCCCACAGGGGAACTGAAGCTTTCTTT.

The V gene is TRBV6-6, the J gene TRBJ1-5; D is ambiguous. Germline V gene lookup returns CDR1 MNHNY and CDR2 SVGAGI (reference sequence). The CDR3 spans 14 residues. Trimming removed 2 bases from V and 6 bases from J, with 11 bases in between. DNA for the CDR3: TGTGCCAGCAGTTACGAGGGAGCGAGTCAGCCCCAGCATTTT. Amino acid sequence: CASSYEGASQPQHF.

This clone was observed a few times. The chain carries TRBV12-3 or TRBV12-4 and TRBJ1-2; 7 bases are a match to TRBD1. CDR3 size: 13 residues. The V gene end was trimmed by 5 bases and the J gene end by 3 bases; junction bases not matched to a gene: 3. The CDR3 reads CASSTQGDYGYTF. For the CDR3, the DNA is TGTGCCAGCAGTACCCAGGGGGACTATGGCTACACCTTC.

The rearrangement links TRBV30 to TRBJ2-1; TRBD2 agrees at 16 bases. J lost 12 bases, V lost 2 bases, and 7 bases had no gene match. Germline CDR1 and CDR2: GTSNPN and SVGIG (reference sequence). This CDR3 has 15 amino acids. The CDR3 bases are TGTGCCTGGAGTAAAGGGACTAGCGGGGGGGCCGTGCAGTTCTTC. Its translation is CAWSKGTSGGAVQFF.

This clone occurred once. The chain is built from TRBV2 and TRBJ1-3; D is unclear. V was cut by 6 bases and J by 0 bases, with 9 bases left in between. The CDR3 contains 14 residues. In germline, CDR1 is SNHLY, CDR2 FYNNEI. In nucleotides, the CDR3 is TGTGCCAGCAGCAAAGAACTCTCTGGAAACACCATATATTTT. Translating gives CASSKELSGNTIYF.

This rearrangement joins TRBV6-4 to TRBJ2-7; possibly TRBD1 for D (6 bases). The ends were cut back, 7 bases at V and 4 bases at J, with 11 bases in the middle. CDR3 length: 12 amino acids. Germline loops: CDR1 MRHNA, CDR2 SNTAGT. DNA for the CDR3: TGTGCCAGCAACGGACAGCGATACGAGCAGTACGTC. Protein product: CASNGQRYEQYV.

This rearrangement joins TRBV19 to TRBJ2-3; TRBD2 agrees at 7 bases. V was pared by 0 bases and J by 4 bases, with 4 bases of the junction left unmatched. The CDR3 covers 15 residues. Germline values: CDR1 LNHDA, CDR2 SQIVND (reference sequence). CDR3 residues: CASSIERGLADTQYF. The CDR3 DNA reads as TGTGCCAGTAGTATAGAGCGGGGGTTGGCAGATACGCAGTATTTT. The full variable domain, completed using reference TRBV19 and TRBJ2-3, is DGGITQSPKYLFRKEGQNVTLSCEQNLNHDAMYWYRQDPGQGLRLIYYSQIVNDFQKGDIAEGYSVSREKKESFPLTVTSAQKNPTAFYLCASSIERGLADTQYFGPGTRLTVL.

CDR3 protein: CASSLDRNNEQFF. In nucleotides, the CDR3 is TGTGCCAGCAGCTTGGACAGAAACAATGAGCAGTTCTTC. V gene TRBV7-9 combines with J gene TRBJ2-1, with D perhaps TRBD1 (6 bases). This CDR3 comprises 13 residues. V lost 3 bases and J 5 bases, leaving 8 bases between the germline ends. Germline CDR1 is SEHNR and CDR2 is FQNEAQ (reference sequence).

J is TRBJ1-1 and V is TRBV4-1; D remains unclear. This CDR3 comprises 13 residues. V lost 4 bases to trimming and J lost 5 bases, with 11 bases between them. Looked up from germline, CDR1 is MGHRA and CDR2 is YSYEKL. CDR3 residues: CASSPITGTEAFF. CDR3 in DNA: TGCGCCAGCAGCCCCATCACCGGGACTGAAGCTTTCTTT.

The chain employs TRBV7-9 and TRBJ2-6; 11 bases match TRBD1. V lost 8 bases, J lost 3 bases, and 6 bases stayed unmatched. Germline V gene sequence: CDR1 SEHNR, CDR2 FQNEAQ (reference sequence). The CDR3 is made up of 16 amino acids. CDR3 nucleotides: TGTGCCAGCGGAGGGACAGGGGGTCGTGGGGCCAACGTCCTGACTTTC. It is translated as CASGGTGGRGANVLTF.

The gene calls are TRBV5-1 and TRBJ2-5, with 11 bases matching TRBD1. This CDR3 contains 15 residues. V dropped 6 bases and J dropped 1; count of bases not matched to a gene: 5. From germline, CDR1 is SGHRS and CDR2 YFSETQ. The CDR3 protein is CASTAGTGGQETQYF. The CDR3 region has the DNA TGCGCCAGCACCGCCGGGACAGGGGGCCAAGAGACCCAGTACTTC.

This chain uses TRBV5-1 with TRBJ2-1; D is unclear. V dropped 0 bases and J dropped 2 bases, with 6 bases sitting between them. The CDR3 has 14 amino acids. CDR1 is SGHRS and CDR2 is YFSETQ in the germline V gene. The CDR3 bases are TGCGCCAGCAGCTTGGGTGTCGCCTACAATGAGCAGTTCTTC. Translated: CASSLGVAYNEQFF.

The CDR3 DNA reads TGTGCCAGTAGTACCTCGACAGGGGTGGATTCACCCCTCCACTTT. Translation gives CASSTSTGVDSPLHF. This sequence joins TRBV19 and TRBJ1-6; 8 nucleotides agree with TRBD1. J was trimmed by 8 bases and V by 4 bases; bases with no gene match: 7. CDR1 LNHDA and CDR2 SQIVND come from the germline V gene (reference sequence). The CDR3 has 15 residues.

The chain combines TRBV18 with TRBJ1-1; D unresolved. The V gene's germline CDR1 is KGHSH and CDR2 LQKENI. V gave up 2 bases and J gave up 0 bases, with 10 bases separating them. CDR3 length: 15 residues. The CDR3 loop is CASSPMPGMNTEAFF. The CDR3 coding sequence is TGTGCCAGCTCACCAATGCCAGGAATGAACACTGAAGCTTTCTTT.

The chain couples TRBV11-1 to TRBJ2-3; TRBD2 matches 7 bases. The CDR3 totals 15 residues. The V segment lost 1 base and the J segment 2 bases; nucleotides outside the gene matches: 3. Germline assignment: CDR1 SGHAT and CDR2 FQDESV (reference sequence). The CDR3, as DNA: TGTGCCAGCAGCTTAGGGGAGGGGTTCACAGATACGCAGTATTTT. It encodes CASSLGEGFTDTQYF.

J is TRBJ2-1 and V is TRBV5-1; TRBD2 agrees at 15 bases. The CDR3 consists of 16 residues. After removal of 4 bases from V and 7 bases from J, the junction contained 6 bases not matched to a gene. Germline V gene data show CDR1 as SGHRS and CDR2 as YFSETQ. The CDR3 DNA follows: TGCGCCAGCAGCCCTGGACTAGCGGGGGGGCGGAATGAGCAGTTCTTC. Amino acids: CASSPGLAGGRNEQFF.

This clone was found once. The chain links TRBV2 to TRBJ1-1, with D possibly matching TRBD1 (6 bases). The ends were cut back, 7 bases at V and 2 bases at J, with 11 bases in the middle. The CDR3 length is 13 residues. CDR1 SNHLY and CDR2 FYNNEI come from the germline V gene. The DNA of the CDR3 is TGTGCCAGCAACCCGGGACAAAACACTGAAGCTTTCTTT. Translating gives CASNPGQNTEAFF.

This clone was counted a few times. The chain combines TRBV6-5 with TRBJ2-5; weak D call: TRBD2 (6 bases). This CDR3 is 15 amino acids long. CDR1 is MNHEY, CDR2 SVGAGI, per germline. V shed 5 bases and J shed 5 bases, with 18 bases lying between them. CDR3: CASSPRAEGRETQYF. The CDR3 DNA follows: TGTGCCAGCAGTCCTAGAGCGGAGGGGAGGGAGACCCAGTACTTC.

V gene TRBV18 combines with J gene TRBJ2-1, with 11 bases lining up with TRBD1. Germline-derived CDR1 and CDR2 are KGHSH and LQKENI. The CDR3 has 16 residues. V dropped 2 bases and J dropped 6; count of bases not matched to a gene: 6. The CDR3 nucleotides read TGTGCCAGCTCACCAGCTCTCGGGACAGGGGGCAATGAGCAGTTCTTC. Translating it yields CASSPALGTGGNEQFF.

As DNA, the CDR3 is TGTGCCAGCTCGATCGGGAAAGAGACCCAGTACTTC. Protein product: CASSIGKETQYF. The V gene is TRBV7-9, the J gene TRBJ2-5; possible D gene TRBD2, 5 bases. Deletions cut 8 bases from V and 3 bases from J, with 10 bases between. Germline V lookup: CDR1 SEHNR, CDR2 FQNEAQ (reference sequence). The CDR3 spans 12 residues.

This chain joins TRBV5-1 and TRBJ2-7; maybe TRBD1 (5 bases). Germline CDR1 and CDR2: SGHRS and YFSETQ. Deletions cut 1 base from V and 4 bases from J, with 6 bases between. This CDR3 has 12 amino acids. CDR3 region: CASSLQGYEQYF. CDR3 DNA: TGCGCCAGCAGCTTGCAGGGTTACGAGCAGTACTTC. The full variable domain, its missing parts supplied by reference TRBV5-1 and TRBJ2-7, is KAGVTQTPRYLIKTRGQQVTLSCSPISGHRSVSWYQQTPGQGLQFLFEYFSETQRNKGNFPGRFSGRQFSNSRSEMNVSTLELGDSALYLCASSLQGYEQYFGPGTRLTVT.

The J gene is TRBJ1-1, the V gene TRBV19; a possible D gene is TRBD1 (6 bases). Trimming pared 6 bases from V and 0 bases from J, leaving 14 bases between. Germline lookup yields CDR1 LNHDA and CDR2 SQIVND (reference sequence). The length of the CDR3 is 15 residues. The CDR3 nucleotides are TGTGCCAGTAGACGATTCGGACAGATGAACACTGAAGCTTTCTTT. Translation gives CASRRFGQMNTEAFF.

This sequence joins TRBV11-1 and TRBJ2-3, with 8 bases aligning to TRBD1. CDR3 length equals 16 residues. Germline CDR1 reads SGHAT; CDR2 reads FQDESV (reference sequence). The V and J ends lost 2 bases and 6 bases, in that order; junction bases with no gene match: 10. The CDR3 here is CASSLMPPGGEDTQYF. The CDR3 region has the DNA TGTGCCAGCAGCTTAATGCCGCCAGGGGGCGAGGATACGCAGTATTTT.

The DNA for the CDR3 is TGTGCCAGCAGCTTAGGATCAGATACCTTACAGGATGAGCAGTTCTTC. Its protein product is CASSLGSDTLQDEQFF. The genes are TRBV13 and TRBJ2-1, with D tentatively TRBD1 (5 bases). This CDR3 has 16 residues. The V and J ends lost 0 bases and 8 bases respectively, with 17 bases between them. Germline loops: CDR1 PRHDT, CDR2 FYEKMQ (reference sequence).